This T cell receptor (beta chain) stems from a study of blood T cells in healthy people across ages. This clonotype was seen only a few times. Combining a sample-barcoded 5' primer with a J-beta primer mix, a second PCR ran for roughly 6 to 11 cycles. Via MiXCR, TCRdb re-called the 5' RACE reads, giving one row per CDR3 protein. This table has fewer than 1.5 million distinct CDR3 sequences, 42% appearing once. V lost 4 bases, J lost 2 bases, and 7 bases stayed unmatched. CDR3 length equals 15 residues. Germline assignment: CDR1 SQVTM and CDR2 ANQGSEA. This TCR was sampled from a woman aged 18-29 years in good health. This chain connects TRBV29-1 to TRBJ2-3; 9 bases line up with TRBD1. The source material was blood. The CDR3 region is CSVGPTGGFTDTQYF. CDR3 sequence (DNA): TGCAGCGTTGGACCGACAGGGGGTTTCACAGATACGCAGTATTTT.